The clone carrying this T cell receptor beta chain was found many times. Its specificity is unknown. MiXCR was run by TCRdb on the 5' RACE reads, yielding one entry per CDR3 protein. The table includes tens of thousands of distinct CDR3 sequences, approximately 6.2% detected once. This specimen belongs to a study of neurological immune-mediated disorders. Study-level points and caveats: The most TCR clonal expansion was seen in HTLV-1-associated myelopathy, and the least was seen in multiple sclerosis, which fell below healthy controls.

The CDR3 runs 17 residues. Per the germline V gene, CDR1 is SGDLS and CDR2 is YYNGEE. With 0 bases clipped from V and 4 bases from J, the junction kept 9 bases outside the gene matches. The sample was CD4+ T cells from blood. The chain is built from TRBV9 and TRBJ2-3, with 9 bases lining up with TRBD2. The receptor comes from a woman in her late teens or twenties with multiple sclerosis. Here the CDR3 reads CASSVETSGRMPDTQYF. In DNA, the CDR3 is TGTGCCAGCAGCGTAGAAACCAGCGGGAGGATGCCAGATACGCAGTATTTT.